Presented here are 9 T cell receptor beta chains from one specimen sequenced in a study of blood T cell repertoires in COVID-19. Method: immunoSEQ multiplex PCR; TCRdb's copy keeps in-frame clones and lacks some. The data contain about 86,000 clones, 85% to 90% of them singletons. Sequencing was performed on PBMCs or T cells enriched from blood (not recorded which). Receptors were obtained from a woman between 50 and 59 years old with acute COVID-19.

The chain employs TRBV19 and TRBJ2-7, with 7 bases that match TRBD1. The CDR3 has 12 amino acids. Germline assignment: CDR1 LNHDA and CDR2 SQIVND (reference sequence). The trim removed 5 bases at V and 7 bases at J, leaving 5 bases unmatched. CDR3 amino acids: CASSPTGDEQYF. In nucleotides, the CDR3 is TGTGCCAGTAGTCCTACAGGGGATGAGCAGTACTTC.

The gene calls are TRBV7-2 and TRBJ2-7, with TRBD1 as a possible D gene (5 bases). The CDR3 is made up of 13 amino acids. The V and J ends lost 5 bases and 2 bases respectively, with 10 bases between them. Germline CDR1 is SGHTA and CDR2 is FQGNSA. The CDR3 DNA sequence: TGTGCCAGCAGCATCACAGGAACCTACGAGCAGTACTTC. Its protein product is CASSITGTYEQYF.

The V gene is TRBV19, the J gene TRBJ2-2, with D uncertain. The CDR3 sequence is 15 residues long. CDR1 is LNHDA, CDR2 SQIVND, per germline (reference sequence). Trimming shortened V by 1 base and J by 1 base, and 7 bases separated the two germline ends. The CDR3 spells CASSIVRVNTGELFF. CDR3 sequence (DNA): TGTGCCAGTAGTATAGTCCGAGTGAACACCGGGGAGCTGTTTTTT. Full variable domain (outside the CDR3, taken from reference TRBV19 and TRBJ2-2): DGGITQSPKYLFRKEGQNVTLSCEQNLNHDAMYWYRQDPGQGLRLIYYSQIVNDFQKGDIAEGYSVSREKKESFPLTVTSAQKNPTAFYLCASSIVRVNTGELFFGEGSRLTVL.

V is TRBV7-3 and J is TRBJ2-1, with TRBD1 as a possible D gene (6 bases). Germline CDR1 reads SGHTA; CDR2 reads FQGTGA. The CDR3 loop spans 13 amino acids. The V end lost 5 bases, the J end lost 2 bases, and 7 bases lay between the germline ends. The CDR3 bases are TGTGCCAGCAGCGGGGGCCCCTACAATGAGCAGTTCTTC. This encodes CASSGGPYNEQFF.

The rearrangement links TRBV30 to TRBJ2-7; D perhaps matches TRBD2 (6 bases). Trimming removed 5 bases at V and 0 bases at J, with 11 bases between. Germline V gene sequence: CDR1 GTSNPN, CDR2 SVGIG (reference sequence). The CDR3 runs to 13 residues. CDR3 in DNA: TGTGCCTGGGGTAGCGGTTCCTCCTACGAGCAGTACTTC. It specifies CAWGSGSSYEQYF.

This sequence joins TRBV11-2 and TRBJ2-7, with a possible D match to TRBD1 (6 bases). Trimming cost V 3 bases and J 2 bases, with 14 bases left between them. Germline V gene lookup returns CDR1 SGHAT and CDR2 FQNNGV. This CDR3 is 15 amino acids long. The CDR3 nucleotides are TGTGCCAGCAGCTTTGGGTACCCAGGGGCCTACGAGCAGTACTTC. Protein sequence: CASSFGYPGAYEQYF.

This clone has only one observation. The V and J genes are TRBV6-5 and TRBJ2-7; D possibly corresponds to TRBD2 (6 bases). Germline CDR1 MNHEY, CDR2 SVGAGI. This CDR3 is 12 amino acids long. The V end lost 4 bases, the J end lost 2 bases, and 6 bases lay between the germline ends. The CDR3 is CASSSSAYEQYF. CDR3 in DNA: TGTGCCAGCAGTTCTAGCGCCTACGAGCAGTACTTC.

V usage is TRBV19 and J usage is TRBJ1-3; D call uncertain. This CDR3 region has 13 residues. The V end lost 5 bases, the J end lost 4 bases, and 9 bases lay between the germline ends. From germline, CDR1 is LNHDA and CDR2 SQIVND (reference sequence). The CDR3: CASSQAAGNTIYF. The CDR3 bases are TGTGCCAGTAGTCAAGCCGCCGGAAACACCATATATTTT.

The chain couples TRBV10-2 to TRBJ2-7, with TRBD2 identical over 12 bases. Trimming cost V 6 bases and J 6 bases; bases outside gene matches: 6. Germline-derived CDR1 and CDR2 are WSHSY and SAAADI. The length of the CDR3 is 14 residues. CDR3 loop: CASRLAGGPSEQYF. For the CDR3, the DNA is TGCGCCAGCAGGCTAGCGGGAGGGCCGAGCGAGCAGTACTTC.